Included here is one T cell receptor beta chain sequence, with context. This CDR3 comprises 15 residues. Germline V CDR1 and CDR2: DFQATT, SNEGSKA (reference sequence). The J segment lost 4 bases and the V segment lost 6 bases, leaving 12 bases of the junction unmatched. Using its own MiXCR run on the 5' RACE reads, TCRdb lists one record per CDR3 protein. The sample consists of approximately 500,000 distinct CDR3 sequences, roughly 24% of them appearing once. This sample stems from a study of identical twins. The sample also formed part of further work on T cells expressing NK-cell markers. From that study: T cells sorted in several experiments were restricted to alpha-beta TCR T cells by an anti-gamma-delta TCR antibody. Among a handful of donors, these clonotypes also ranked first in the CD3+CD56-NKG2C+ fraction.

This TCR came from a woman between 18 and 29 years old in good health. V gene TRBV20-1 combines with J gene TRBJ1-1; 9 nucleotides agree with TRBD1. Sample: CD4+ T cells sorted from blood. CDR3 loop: CSATGGAGLVTEAFF. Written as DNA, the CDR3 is TGCAGTGCAACAGGGGGCGCGGGGCTGGTCACTGAAGCTTTCTTT.